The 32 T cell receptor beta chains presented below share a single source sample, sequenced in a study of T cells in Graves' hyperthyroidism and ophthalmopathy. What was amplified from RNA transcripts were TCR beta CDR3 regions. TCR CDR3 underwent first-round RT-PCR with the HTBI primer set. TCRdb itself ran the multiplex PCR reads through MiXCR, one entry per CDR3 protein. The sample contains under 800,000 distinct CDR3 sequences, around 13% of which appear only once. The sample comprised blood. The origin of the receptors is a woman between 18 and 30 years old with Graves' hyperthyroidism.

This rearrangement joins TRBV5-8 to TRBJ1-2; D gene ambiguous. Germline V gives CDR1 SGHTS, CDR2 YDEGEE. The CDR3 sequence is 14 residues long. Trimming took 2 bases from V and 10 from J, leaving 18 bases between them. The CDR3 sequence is CASSFRLGMDDYTF. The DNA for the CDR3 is TGTGCCAGCAGCTTCAGGCTGGGGATGGATGACTACACCTTC.

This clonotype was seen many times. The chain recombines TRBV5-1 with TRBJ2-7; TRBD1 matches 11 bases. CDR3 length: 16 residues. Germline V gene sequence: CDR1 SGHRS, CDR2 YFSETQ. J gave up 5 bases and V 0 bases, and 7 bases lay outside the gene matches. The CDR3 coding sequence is TGCGCCAGCAGCTTGGATTGGACAGGGGGCGGACACGAGCAGTACTTC. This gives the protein CASSLDWTGGGHEQYF.

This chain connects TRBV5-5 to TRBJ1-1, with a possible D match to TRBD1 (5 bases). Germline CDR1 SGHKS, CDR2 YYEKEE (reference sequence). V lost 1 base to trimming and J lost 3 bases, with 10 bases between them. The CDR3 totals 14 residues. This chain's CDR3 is CASSLFQGDTEAFF. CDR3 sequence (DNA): TGTGCCAGCAGCTTGTTCCAGGGAGACACTGAAGCTTTCTTT.

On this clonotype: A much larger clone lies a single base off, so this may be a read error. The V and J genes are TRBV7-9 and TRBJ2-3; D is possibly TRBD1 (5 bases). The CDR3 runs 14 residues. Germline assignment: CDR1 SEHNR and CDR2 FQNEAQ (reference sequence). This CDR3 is CAGSLEGVGNTQYF. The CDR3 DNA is TGTGCCGGCAGCTTAGAAGGGGTAGGAAATACGCAGTATTTT.

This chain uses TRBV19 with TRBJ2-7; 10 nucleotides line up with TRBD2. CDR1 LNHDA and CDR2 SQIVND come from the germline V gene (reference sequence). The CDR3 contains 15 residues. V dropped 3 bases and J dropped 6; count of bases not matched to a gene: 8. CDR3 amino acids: CASSISSSGSSEQYF. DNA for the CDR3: TGTGCCAGTAGTATTTCCTCTAGCGGGAGTAGCGAGCAGTACTTC.

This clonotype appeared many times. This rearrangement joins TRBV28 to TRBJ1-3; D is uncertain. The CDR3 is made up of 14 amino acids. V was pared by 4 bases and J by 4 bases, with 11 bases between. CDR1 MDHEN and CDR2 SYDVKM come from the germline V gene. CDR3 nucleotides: TGTGCCAGCAGTTCAGTTATGACAGGAAACACCATATATTTT. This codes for CASSSVMTGNTIYF.

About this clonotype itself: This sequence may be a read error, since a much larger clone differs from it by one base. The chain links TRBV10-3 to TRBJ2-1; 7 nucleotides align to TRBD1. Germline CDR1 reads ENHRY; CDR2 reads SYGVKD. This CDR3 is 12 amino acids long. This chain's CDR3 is CASSDRENEQFF. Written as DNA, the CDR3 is TGTGCCAGCAGTGACAGGGAAAATGAGCAGTTCTTC.

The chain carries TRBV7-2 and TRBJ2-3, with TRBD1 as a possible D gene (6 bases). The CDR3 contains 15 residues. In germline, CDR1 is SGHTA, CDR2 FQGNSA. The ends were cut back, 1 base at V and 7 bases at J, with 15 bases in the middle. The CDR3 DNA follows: TGTGCCAGCAGCTTAGATCCAGGGGAAAGGAATACGCAGTATTTT. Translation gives CASSLDPGERNTQYF.

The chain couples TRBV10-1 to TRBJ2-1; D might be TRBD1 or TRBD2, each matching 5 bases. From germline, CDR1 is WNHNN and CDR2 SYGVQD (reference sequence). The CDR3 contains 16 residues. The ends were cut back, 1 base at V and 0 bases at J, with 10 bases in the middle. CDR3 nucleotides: TGCGCCAGCAGTGAGTTCGCAGGGAGCTCCTACAATGAGCAGTTCTTC. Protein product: CASSEFAGSSYNEQFF.

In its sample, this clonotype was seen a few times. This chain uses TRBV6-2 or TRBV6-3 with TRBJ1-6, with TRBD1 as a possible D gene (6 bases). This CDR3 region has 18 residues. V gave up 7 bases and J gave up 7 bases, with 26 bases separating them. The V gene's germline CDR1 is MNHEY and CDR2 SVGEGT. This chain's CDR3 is CASTKYAKTGATNSPLHF. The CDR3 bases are TGTGCCAGCACAAAATACGCCAAGACAGGTGCTACAAATTCACCCCTCCACTTT.

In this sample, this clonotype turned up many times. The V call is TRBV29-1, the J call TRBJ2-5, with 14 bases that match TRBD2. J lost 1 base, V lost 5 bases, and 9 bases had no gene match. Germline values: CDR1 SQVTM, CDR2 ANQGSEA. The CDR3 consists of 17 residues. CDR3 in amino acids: CSVYGLAGGEGQETQYF. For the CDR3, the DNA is TGCAGCGTTTATGGACTAGCGGGAGGTGAGGGCCAAGAGACCCAGTACTTC.

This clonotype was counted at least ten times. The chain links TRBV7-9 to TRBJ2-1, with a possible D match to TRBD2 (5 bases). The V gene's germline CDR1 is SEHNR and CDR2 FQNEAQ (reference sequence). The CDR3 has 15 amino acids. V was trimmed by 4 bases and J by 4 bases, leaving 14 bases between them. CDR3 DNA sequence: TGTGCCAGCAGCTCTTCTAGCCGTCGGTACAATGAGCAGTTCTTC. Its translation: CASSSSSRRYNEQFF.

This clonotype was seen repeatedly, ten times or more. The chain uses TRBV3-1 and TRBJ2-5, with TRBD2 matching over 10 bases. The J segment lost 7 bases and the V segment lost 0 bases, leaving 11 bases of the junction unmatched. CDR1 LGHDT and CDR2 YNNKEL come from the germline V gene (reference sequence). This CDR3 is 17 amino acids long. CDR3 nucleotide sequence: TGTGCCAGCAGCCAAGATTCGGCTAGCGGGAGCTGTGGGACCCAGTACTTC. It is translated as CASSQDSASGSCGTQYF.

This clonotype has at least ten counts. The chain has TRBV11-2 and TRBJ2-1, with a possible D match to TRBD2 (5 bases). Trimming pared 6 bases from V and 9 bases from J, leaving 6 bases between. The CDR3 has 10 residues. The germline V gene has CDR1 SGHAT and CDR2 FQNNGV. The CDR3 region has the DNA TGTGCCAGCAGACTAGTTGAGCAGTTCTTC. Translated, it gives CASRLVEQFF.

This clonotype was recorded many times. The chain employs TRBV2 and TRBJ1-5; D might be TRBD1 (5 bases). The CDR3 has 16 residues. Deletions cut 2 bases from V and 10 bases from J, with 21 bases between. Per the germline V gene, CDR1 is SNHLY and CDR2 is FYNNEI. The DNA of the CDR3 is TGTGCCAGCAGTGAATATTTGGACAAACAAAATGAACCCCAGCATTTT. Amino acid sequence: CASSEYLDKQNEPQHF.

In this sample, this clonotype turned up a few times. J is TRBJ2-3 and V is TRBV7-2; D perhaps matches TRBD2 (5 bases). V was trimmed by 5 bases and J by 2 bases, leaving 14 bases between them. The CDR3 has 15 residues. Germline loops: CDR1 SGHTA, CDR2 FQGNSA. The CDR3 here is CASSPRADFTDTQYF. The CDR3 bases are TGTGCCAGCAGCCCCCGGGCGGACTTCACAGATACGCAGTATTTT.

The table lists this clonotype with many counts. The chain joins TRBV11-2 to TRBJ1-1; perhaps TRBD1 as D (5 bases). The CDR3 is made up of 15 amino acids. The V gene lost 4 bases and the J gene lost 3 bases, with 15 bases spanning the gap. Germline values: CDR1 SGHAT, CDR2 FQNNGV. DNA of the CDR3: TGTGCCAGCAGCTCGAGAGGCCAGGGTTACACTGAAGCTTTCTTT. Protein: CASSSRGQGYTEAFF.

CDR3 sequence reads: CASSLEPAGALYEQYF. The CDR3 DNA reads TGTGCCAGCAGCTTAGAGCCGGCGGGGGCCCTCTACGAGCAGTACTTC. The J gene is TRBJ2-7, the V gene TRBV7-2; TRBD2 might be the D (7 bases). The V and J ends lost 1 base and 3 bases respectively, with 16 bases between them. Germline values: CDR1 SGHTA, CDR2 FQGNSA. The CDR3 extends over 16 amino acids. The complete variable domain, with remaining parts taken from reference TRBV7-2 and TRBJ2-7, reads GAGVSQSPSNKVTEKGKDVELRCDPISGHTALYWYRQSLGQGLEFLIYFQGNSAPDKSGLPSDRFSAERTGGSVSTLTIQRTQQEDSAVYLCASSLEPAGALYEQYFGPGTRLTVT.

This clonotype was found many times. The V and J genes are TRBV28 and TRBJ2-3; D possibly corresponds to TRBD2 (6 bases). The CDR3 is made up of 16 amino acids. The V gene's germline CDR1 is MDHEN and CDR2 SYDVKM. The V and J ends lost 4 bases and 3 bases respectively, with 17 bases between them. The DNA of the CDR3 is TGTGCCAGCAGTTCCCCCCGGGCTAGCGCGACAGATACGCAGTATTTT. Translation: CASSSPRASATDTQYF.

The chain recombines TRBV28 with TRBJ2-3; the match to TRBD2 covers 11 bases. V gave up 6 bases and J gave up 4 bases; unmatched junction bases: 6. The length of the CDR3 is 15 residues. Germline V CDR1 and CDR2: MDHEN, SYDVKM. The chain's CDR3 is CASRLAGDGADTQYF. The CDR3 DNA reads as TGTGCCAGCAGACTAGCGGGAGACGGAGCAGATACGCAGTATTTT. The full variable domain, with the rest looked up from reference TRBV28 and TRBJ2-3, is DVKVTQSSRYLVKRTGEKVFLECVQDMDHENMFWYRQDPGLGLRLIYFSYDVKMKEKGDIPEGYSVSREKKERFSLILESASTNQTSMYLCASRLAGDGADTQYFGPGTRLTVL.

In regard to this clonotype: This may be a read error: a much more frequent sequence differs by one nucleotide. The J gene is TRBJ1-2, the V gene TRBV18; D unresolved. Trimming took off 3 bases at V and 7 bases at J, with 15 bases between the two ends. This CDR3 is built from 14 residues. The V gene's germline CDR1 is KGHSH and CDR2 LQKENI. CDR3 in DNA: TGTGCCAGCTCACCGGGCAGGAGCTTTAGTGGCTACACCTTC. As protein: CASSPGRSFSGYTF.

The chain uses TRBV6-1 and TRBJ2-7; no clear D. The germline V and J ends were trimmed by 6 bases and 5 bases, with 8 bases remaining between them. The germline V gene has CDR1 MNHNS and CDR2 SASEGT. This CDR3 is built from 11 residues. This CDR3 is CASRSPDEQYF. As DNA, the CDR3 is TGTGCCAGCAGATCCCCGGACGAGCAGTACTTC.

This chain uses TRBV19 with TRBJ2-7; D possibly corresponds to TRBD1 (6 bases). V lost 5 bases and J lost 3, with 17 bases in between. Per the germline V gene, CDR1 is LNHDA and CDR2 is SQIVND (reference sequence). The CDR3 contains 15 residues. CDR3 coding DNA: TGTGCCAGTAGTGCATCCAGGGGTAAGGGCTACGAGCAGTACTTC. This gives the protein CASSASRGKGYEQYF.

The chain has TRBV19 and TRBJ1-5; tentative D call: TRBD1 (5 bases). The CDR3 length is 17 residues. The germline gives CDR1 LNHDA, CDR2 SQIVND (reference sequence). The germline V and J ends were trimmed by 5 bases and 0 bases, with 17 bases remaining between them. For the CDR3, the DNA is TGTGCCAGTAGTTTCGACCGGGGCGCTTCTAGCAATCAGCCCCAGCATTTT. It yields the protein CASSFDRGASSNQPQHF.

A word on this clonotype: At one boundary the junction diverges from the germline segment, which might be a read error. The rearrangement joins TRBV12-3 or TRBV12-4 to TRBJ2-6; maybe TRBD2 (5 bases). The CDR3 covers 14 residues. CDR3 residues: CASTRASGANVLTF. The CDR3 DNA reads TGTGCGAGCACGCGGGCCTCTGGGGCCAACGTCCTGACTTTC.

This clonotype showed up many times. CDR3 DNA: TGCGCCAGCAGCTTGGTTCCGACGACGGTCACCGGGGAGCTGTTTTTT. It encodes CASSLVPTTVTGELFF. The chain links TRBV5-1 to TRBJ2-2; no firm D call. CDR1 is SGHRS and CDR2 is YFSETQ in the germline V gene. This CDR3 is built from 16 residues. Trimming left V 0 bases short and J 4 bases short, with 13 bases between.

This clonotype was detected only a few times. The CDR3 DNA sequence: TGTGCCATCAGAGGGGACAGTGGGAACTACGAGCAGTACTTC. It specifies CAIRGDSGNYEQYF. The V gene is TRBV10-3, the J gene TRBJ2-7, with 7 bases aligning to TRBD1. Germline V CDR1 and CDR2: ENHRY, SYGVKD. After removal of 6 bases from V and 3 bases from J, the junction contained 8 bases not matched to a gene. The CDR3 covers 14 residues.

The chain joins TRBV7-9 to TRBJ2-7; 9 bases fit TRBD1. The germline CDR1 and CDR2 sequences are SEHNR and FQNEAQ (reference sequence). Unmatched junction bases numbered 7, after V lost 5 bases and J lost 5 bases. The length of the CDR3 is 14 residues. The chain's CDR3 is CASSPRDRADEQYF. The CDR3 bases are TGTGCCAGCAGCCCCCGGGACAGGGCAGACGAGCAGTACTTC.

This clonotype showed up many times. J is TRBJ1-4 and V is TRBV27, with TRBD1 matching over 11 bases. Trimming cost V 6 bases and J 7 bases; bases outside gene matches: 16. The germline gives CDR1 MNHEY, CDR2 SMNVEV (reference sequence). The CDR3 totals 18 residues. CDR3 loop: CASRRTGGGGTSREKLFF. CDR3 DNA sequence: TGTGCCAGCAGGCGGACAGGGGGCGGGGGTACGAGCCGTGAAAAACTGTTTTTT.

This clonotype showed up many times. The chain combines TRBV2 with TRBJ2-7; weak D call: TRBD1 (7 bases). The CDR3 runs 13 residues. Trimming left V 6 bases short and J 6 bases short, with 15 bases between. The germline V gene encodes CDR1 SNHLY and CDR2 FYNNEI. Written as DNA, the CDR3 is TGTGCCAGCAGGCTATCAGGGGGGCTCGAGCAGTACTTC. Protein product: CASRLSGGLEQYF.

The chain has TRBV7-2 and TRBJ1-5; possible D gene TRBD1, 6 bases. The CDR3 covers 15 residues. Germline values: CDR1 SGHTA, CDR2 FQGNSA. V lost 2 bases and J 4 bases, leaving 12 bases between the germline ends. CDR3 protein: CASSLYSGANQPQHF. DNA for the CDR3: TGTGCCAGCAGCTTATACTCAGGGGCGAATCAGCCCCAGCATTTT.

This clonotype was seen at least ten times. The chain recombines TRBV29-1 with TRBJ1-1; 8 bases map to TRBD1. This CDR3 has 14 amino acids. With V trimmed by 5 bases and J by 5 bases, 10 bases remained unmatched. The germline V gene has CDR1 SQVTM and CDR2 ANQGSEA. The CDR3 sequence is CSVPPTGGETEAFF. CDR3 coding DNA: TGCAGCGTTCCCCCAACAGGGGGGGAGACTGAAGCTTTCTTT.